This T cell receptor (beta chain) was identified in a study of shared clonotypes between healthy human individuals. TCRdb's copy holds only in-frame clones and misses some; the assay was immunoSEQ multiplex PCR. Of around 2,000,000 clones in the sample, about 95% were seen once. CDR1 MDHEN and CDR2 SYDVKM come from the germline V gene. V was trimmed by 0 bases and J by 7 bases, leaving 4 bases between them. There are 12 residues in the CDR3. As regards this clone: Other nucleotide sequences in the sample specify the same CDR3.

Positive CCR7 selection of CD45RO-negative cells yielded the naive CD8 cells, and terminally differentiated effector memory CD45RA+ cells were excluded. Donors comprised healthy HIV-negative adults lacking recent acute infections or vaccinations. The material sequenced was naive CD8+ T cells sorted from blood. This TCR was sampled from a man between 18 and 35 years old in good health. The chain links TRBV28 to TRBJ2-1, with no clear D. CDR3: CASSLWGNEQFF. CDR3 DNA: TGTGCCAGCAGTTTATGGGGAAATGAGCAGTTCTTC. The full variable domain, rest sourced from reference TRBV28 and TRBJ2-1, is DVKVTQSSRYLVKRTGEKVFLECVQDMDHENMFWYRQDPGLGLRLIYFSYDVKMKEKGDIPEGYSVSREKKERFSLILESASTNQTSMYLCASSLWGNEQFFGPGTRLTVL.